These 5 T cell receptor beta chains came from one sample sequenced in a study of cytotoxic CD8 clonotypes in ibrutinib-treated CLL. The table came from immunoSEQ multiplex PCR; TCRdb's copy has only in-frame clones and leaves some out. The data hold hundreds of thousands of clones, with about 75% observed a single time. The source material was PBMCs, sampled after 12 months of ibrutinib treatment. The source of these receptors is a human donor with chronic lymphocytic leukemia.

The table lists this clone with a few counts. The chain links TRBV7-2 to TRBJ2-5; D is uncertain. The V gene lost 5 bases and the J gene lost 2 bases, with 15 bases spanning the gap. The CDR3 has 15 residues. Germline V gives CDR1 SGHTA, CDR2 FQGNSA. The CDR3 spells CASSPILNPQETQYF. Written as DNA, the CDR3 is TGTGCCAGCAGCCCCATACTCAATCCTCAAGAGACCCAGTACTTC. Combining the CDR3 with reference TRBV7-2 and TRBJ2-5 gives the whole variable domain GAGVSQSPSNKVTEKGKDVELRCDPISGHTALYWYRQSLGQGLEFLIYFQGNSAPDKSGLPSDRFSAERTGGSVSTLTIQRTQQEDSAVYLCASSPILNPQETQYFGPGTRLLVL.

The V and J genes are TRBV19 and TRBJ1-2; tentatively, D is TRBD1 (5 bases). Germline CDR1 reads LNHDA; CDR2 reads SQIVND (reference sequence). The CDR3 consists of 14 residues. Trimming left V 7 bases short and J 3 bases short, with 15 bases between. The CDR3 DNA is TGTGCCAGTAACCAGGGCGACGGGTACTATGGCTACACCTTC. This sequence encodes CASNQGDGYYGYTF.

This clone was observed a handful of times. The chain combines TRBV4-3 with TRBJ1-1, with a weak D call TRBD1 (6 bases). The CDR3 consists of 17 residues. With 1 base removed from V and 0 bases from J, the gap between germline ends came to 15 bases. Germline CDR1 and CDR2: LGHNA and YSLEER. CDR3 protein: CASSQGQGSWMNTEAFF. CDR3 DNA sequence: TGCGCCAGCAGCCAAGGGCAGGGGAGTTGGATGAACACTGAAGCTTTCTTT.

This clone was recorded once. The V and J genes are TRBV5-1 and TRBJ1-5; 7 bases are a match to TRBD1. The CDR3 length is 14 residues. CDR1 is SGHRS and CDR2 is YFSETQ in the germline V gene. V trimming: 0 bases; J trimming: 7 bases; junction bases outside the gene matches: 4. The CDR3 loop is CASSLDARGQPQHF. The CDR3 bases are TGCGCCAGCAGCTTGGATGCCAGGGGGCAGCCCCAGCATTTT.

The chain carries TRBV5-8 and TRBJ1-1; TRBD1 matches 8 bases. J was trimmed by 11 bases and V by 3 bases; bases with no gene match: 12. This CDR3 contains 14 residues. Looked up from germline, CDR1 is SGHTS and CDR2 is YDEGEE. CDR3 sequence reads: CASSSSGTGFAAFF. CDR3 nucleotide sequence: TGTGCCAGCAGCTCTTCCGGGACAGGTTTTGCGGCTTTCTTT.